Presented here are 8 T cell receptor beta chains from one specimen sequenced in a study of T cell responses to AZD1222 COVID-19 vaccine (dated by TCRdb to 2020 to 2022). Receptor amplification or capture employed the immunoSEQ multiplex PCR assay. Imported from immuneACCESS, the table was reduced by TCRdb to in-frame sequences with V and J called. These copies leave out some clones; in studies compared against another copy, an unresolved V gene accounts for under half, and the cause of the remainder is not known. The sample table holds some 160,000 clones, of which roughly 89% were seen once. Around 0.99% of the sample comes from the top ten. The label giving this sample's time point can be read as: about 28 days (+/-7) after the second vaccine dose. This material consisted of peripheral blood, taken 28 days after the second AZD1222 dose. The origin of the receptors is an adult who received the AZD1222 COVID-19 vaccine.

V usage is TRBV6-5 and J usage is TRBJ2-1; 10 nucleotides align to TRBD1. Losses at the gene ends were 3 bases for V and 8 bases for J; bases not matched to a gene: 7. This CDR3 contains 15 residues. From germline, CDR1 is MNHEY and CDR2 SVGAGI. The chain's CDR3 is CASSYRGQGSYEQFF. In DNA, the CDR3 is TGTGCCAGCAGTTATAGGGGACAGGGGAGCTATGAGCAGTTCTTC.

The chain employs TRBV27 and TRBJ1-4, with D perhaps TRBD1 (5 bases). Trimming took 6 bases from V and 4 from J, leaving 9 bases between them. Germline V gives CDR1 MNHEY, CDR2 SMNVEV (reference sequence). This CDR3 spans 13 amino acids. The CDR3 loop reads CASSWGINEKLFF. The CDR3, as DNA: TGTGCCAGCAGCTGGGGGATTAATGAAAAACTGTTTTTT. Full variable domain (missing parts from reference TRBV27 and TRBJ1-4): EAQVTQNPRYLITVTGKKLTVTCSQNMNHEYMSWYRQDPGLGLRQIYYSMNVEVTDKGDVPEGYKVSRKEKRNFPLILESPSPNQTSLYFCASSWGINEKLFFGSGTQLSVL.

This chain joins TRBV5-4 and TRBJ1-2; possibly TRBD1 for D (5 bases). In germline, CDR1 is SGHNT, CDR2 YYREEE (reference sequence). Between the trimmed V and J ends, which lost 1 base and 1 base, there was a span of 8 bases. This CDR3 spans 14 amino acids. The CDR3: CASSLRGGNYGYTF. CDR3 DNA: TGTGCCAGCAGCTTGCGCGGGGGTAACTATGGCTACACCTTC.

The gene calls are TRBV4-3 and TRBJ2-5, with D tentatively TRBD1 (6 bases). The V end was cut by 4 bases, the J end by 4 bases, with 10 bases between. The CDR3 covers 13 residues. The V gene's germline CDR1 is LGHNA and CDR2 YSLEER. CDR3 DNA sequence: TGCGCCAGCAGCCCCCGGACAGCAGAGACCCAGTACTTC. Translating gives CASSPRTAETQYF.

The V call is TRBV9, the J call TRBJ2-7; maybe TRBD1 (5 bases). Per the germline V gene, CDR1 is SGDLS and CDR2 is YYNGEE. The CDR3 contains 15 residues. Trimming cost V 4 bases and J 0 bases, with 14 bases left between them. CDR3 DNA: TGTGCCAGCAGCCCAGGACACACCGCCTCCTACGAGCAGTACTTC. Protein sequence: CASSPGHTASYEQYF.

This chain's CDR3 is CASSQKRTSSSGNTIYF. For the CDR3, the DNA is TGTGCCAGCAGCCAGAAACGTACGTCCAGCTCTGGAAACACCATATATTTT. The genes are TRBV7-8 and TRBJ1-3; unclear D gene. The V end was cut by 5 bases, the J end by 0 bases, with 17 bases between. Germline assignment: CDR1 SGHVS and CDR2 FQNEAQ. This CDR3 has 17 amino acids.

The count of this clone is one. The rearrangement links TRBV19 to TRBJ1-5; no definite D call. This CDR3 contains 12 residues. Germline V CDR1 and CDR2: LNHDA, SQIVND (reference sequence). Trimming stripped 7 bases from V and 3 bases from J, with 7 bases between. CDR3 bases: TGTGCCAGTAACCCTTCCAATCAGCCCCAGCATTTT. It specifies CASNPSNQPQHF.

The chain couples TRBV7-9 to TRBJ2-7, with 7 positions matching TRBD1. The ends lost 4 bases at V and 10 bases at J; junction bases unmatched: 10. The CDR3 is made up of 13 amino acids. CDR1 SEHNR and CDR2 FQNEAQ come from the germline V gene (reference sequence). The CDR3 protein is CASSSRDSGGQYF. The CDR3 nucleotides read TGTGCCAGCAGCTCCCGGGACAGCGGAGGCCAGTACTTC. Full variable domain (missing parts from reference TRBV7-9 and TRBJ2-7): DTGVSQNPRHKITKRGQNVTFRCDPISEHNRLYWYRQTLGQGPEFLTYFQNEAQLEKSRLLSDRFSAERPKGSFSTLEIQRTEQGDSAMYLCASSSRDSGGQYFGPGTRLTVT.